The entry that follows covers one T cell receptor (beta chain) sequence. Its antigen remains unidentified. The donors were members of the validation cohort, which comprised roughly 130 subjects and was separate from the first cohort of about 700 subjects. This sample is part of a study of cytomegalovirus exposure and HLA in healthy donors. Study-level points and caveats: Subsequent analysis showed first-cohort TCR clusters tending to co-occur in more than 95 validation repertoires. There were some public TCRs occurring in many donors, but most TCR sequences were rare.

Repertoires were generated with immunoSEQ multiplex PCR, while TCRdb's copy carries only in-frame clones and drops some. The table records some 100,000 clones, 88% of them present only once. This CDR3 spans 17 amino acids. This sequence joins TRBV21-1 and TRBJ1-3. TRBV21-1 is reported as a pseudogene. The TCR comes from a man between 18 and 35 years old in good health and CMV-seronegative. Material: PBMCs. CDR3 bases: TGTGCCAGCAGCCCTCCCCACGAGGGTACCTCTGGAAACACCATATATTTT. Translation: CASSPPHEGTSGNTIYF.